This TCR beta chain was profiled in a study of T-cell reconstitution after alpha-beta-depleted transplantation in children. Study results and caveats: Fresh T-cell production supplied most of the T-cell counts and diversity seen one year after transplant. Reportedly, only several hundred clones from non-depleted graft cells drove alpha-beta T-cell counts at about two months.

Regarding this clonotype: Its target is unknown.

CDR1 is LGHDT and CDR2 is YNNKEL in the germline V gene (reference sequence). The CDR3 loop spans 16 amino acids. V dropped 2 bases and J dropped 4 bases, with 18 bases sitting between them. Preparation of the TCRbeta library was carried out with unique molecular identifiers. TCRdb itself ran the PCR reads through MiXCR, one entry per CDR3 protein. This repertoire shows about 210,000 distinct CDR3 sequences, approximately 19% found once; its top ten account for roughly two fifths. Sequences were derived from PBMCs, mostly from graft donor cells, sampled 360 days after TCRalphabeta/CD19-depleted stem cell transplant. The receptor's source is a male patient under 10 years old who had a stem cell transplant for acute lymphoblastic leukemia, so the T cells may come from the graft donor. V is TRBV3-1 and J is TRBJ2-7; D unclear. The CDR3 protein is CASSQSVSQRLYEQYF. CDR3 sequence (DNA): TGTGCCAGCAGCCAATCAGTCAGCCAACGTCTGTACGAGCAGTACTTC.